Here is one T cell receptor (beta chain) with its context. The protocol was immunoSEQ multiplex PCR, while the TCRdb copy is restricted to in-frame clones and leaves out a portion. There are roughly 61,000 clones in the sample; roughly 94% occur only once, and over 2% lies in the top ten. This specimen comes from a study of T cell changes during pregnancy in multiple sclerosis. Trimming removed 4 bases at V and 2 bases at J, with 14 bases between. This CDR3 region has 15 residues. Germline CDR1 SGDLS, CDR2 YYNGEE. The TCR originated in a female donor with multiple sclerosis, enrolled in a pregnancy study. The material was CD8+ T cells from peripheral blood mononuclear cells, obtained after pregnancy. V and J are TRBV9 and TRBJ2-3; the D gene is possibly TRBD1 (5 bases). CDR3 residues: CASSPNSGITDTQYF. The DNA of the CDR3 is TGTGCCAGCAGCCCAAACTCAGGGATCACAGATACGCAGTATTTT. Based on the CDR3 plus reference TRBV9 and TRBJ2-3, the full variable domain is DSGVTQTPKHLITATGQRVTLRCSPRSGDLSVYWYQQSLDQGLQFLIQYYNGEERAKGNILERFSAQQFPDLHSELNLSSLELGDSALYFCASSPNSGITDTQYFGPGTRLTVL.